This is a list of T cell receptor beta chains from one sample in a study of patients and donors after allogeneic stem cell transplantation. TCRdb re-called the RT-PCR reads with MiXCR, one entry per CDR3 protein. This sample carries about 410,000 distinct CDR3 sequences, 15% to 20% of them seen once, and the ten largest clones take roughly 7%. Material: blood, either unsorted or a sorted T cell fraction (not recorded which). The receptors originated from a human donor who was either an allogeneic HSCT recipient or a stem cell or donor lymphocyte infusion donor (not recorded which). It is not recorded whose cells these are; they may come from a transplant donor. CDR3s include the opening cysteine and the closing phenylalanine or tryptophan. The D gene is left open where the match is weak. Part of the rows lack a size; the others show once, few, many or a class for expanded clones.

J | size | V | D | DNA | CDR3
TRBJ2-1 | - | TRBV7-2 | - | TGTGCCAGCAGCTACCGGACAGCCTACAATGAGCAGTTCTTC | CASSYRTAYNEQFF
TRBJ1-3 | - | TRBV3-1 | - | TGTGCCAGCAGCCAAGAGAGGGACATCTCTGGAAACACCATATATTTT | CASSQERDISGNTIYF
TRBJ2-6 | few | TRBV2 | TRBD1 | TGTGCCAGCACTCCACAGGGGTCTGGGGCCAACGTCCTGACTTTC | CASTPQGSGANVLTF
TRBJ2-3 | few | TRBV5-1 | - | TGCGCCAGCAGCTTGTTTCCAGATACGCAGTATTTT | CASSLFPDTQYF
TRBJ1-2 | few | TRBV15 | - | TGTGCCACCAGCAGAGACAACTATGGCTACACCTTC | CATSRDNYGYTF
TRBJ2-3 | - | TRBV6-1 | TRBD2 | TGTGCCAGCAGTGAACTAGCGGACATCACAGATACGCAGTATTTT | CASSELADITDTQYF
TRBJ2-7 | - | TRBV14 | - | TGTGCCAGCAGCCAAACCCTCGAAGAGCACGAGCAGTACTTC | CASSQTLEEHEQYF
TRBJ2-1 | few | TRBV20-1 | - | TGCAGTGCGCGAGCGCTAGCGCACTCCTACAATGAGCAGTTCTTC | CSARALAHSYNEQFF
TRBJ2-1 | many | TRBV4-3 | TRBD2 | TGCGCCAGCAGTTCGCGGGCGGGGGTAGTCGCCTACAATGAGCAGTTCTTC | CASSSRAGVVAYNEQFF
TRBJ2-1 | many | TRBV12-3/TRBV12-4 | TRBD1 | TGTGCCAGCAGACACCGGGACAGACCCTACAATGAGCAGTTCTTC | CASRHRDRPYNEQFF
TRBJ2-4 | - | TRBV12-3/TRBV12-4 | - | TGTGCCAGCAGGTCTCGGTTCCCGGACTACGAGTACTTC | CASRSRFPDYEYF
TRBJ2-4 | - | TRBV20-1 | TRBD2 | TGCAGTGCTCTGTTACCTAGCGGGTTGGTAAACATTCAGTACTTC | CSALLPSGLVNIQYF
TRBJ2-2 | - | TRBV7-2 | TRBD1 | TGTGCCAGCAGCTTAGTTTGCCAGGGGGCGTACGGGGAGCTGTTTTTT | CASSLVCQGAYGELFF
TRBJ2-3 | - | TRBV20-1 | TRBD2 | TGCAGTGCTAGAGATCGGACTAGCGGGGTACATACGCAGTATTTT | CSARDRTSGVHTQYF
TRBJ2-5 | few | TRBV20-1 | - | TGCAGTGCTAGAGATGGGAGAGGGAGCGGAGAGACCCAGTACTTC | CSARDGRGSGETQYF
TRBJ1-6 | - | TRBV4-3 | - | TGCGCCAGCAGCCAAGATCTCTCGACCCACAGCTCCTATAATTCACCCCTCCACTTT | CASSQDLSTHSSYNSPLHF
TRBJ1-1 | - | TRBV5-5 | - | TGTGCCAGCAGCTTGTTAAGGGCGAACACTGAAGCTTTCTTT | CASSLLRANTEAFF
TRBJ1-2 | few | TRBV25-1 | - | TGTGCCAGCAGTGAAGACGGACGCTATGGCTACACCTTC | CASSEDGRYGYTF
TRBJ2-1 | few | TRBV5-1 | TRBD2 | TGCGCCAGCTCGCGGGCAGGGAGGGACAATGAGCAGTTCTTC | CASSRAGRDNEQFF
TRBJ2-7 | - | TRBV6-5 | TRBD2 | TGTGCCAGCAGACGAGGGACTATCGAGCAGTACTTC | CASRRGTIEQYF
TRBJ1-1 | - | TRBV5-6 | - | TGTGCCAGCAAAAGTTTGACGGGGAACACTGAAGCTTTCTTT | CASKSLTGNTEAFF
TRBJ2-3 | many | TRBV4-2 | TRBD2 | TGTGCCAGCAGCCCCCTAGCGGGGGACACAGATACGCAGTATTTT | CASSPLAGDTDTQYF
TRBJ1-1 | - | TRBV10-3 | - | TGTGCCATCAGTGGATTCGACACTGAAGCTTTCTTT | CAISGFDTEAFF
TRBJ1-2 | - | TRBV25-1 | - | TGTGCCAGCAGTGAGCTGAAAAAGGGAGGCTATGGCTACACCTTC | CASSELKKGGYGYTF
TRBJ2-1 | - | TRBV5-1 | TRBD1 | TGCGCCAGTTCCTATTCCAGGGGGCAGGGTGAGCAGTTCTTC | CASSYSRGQGEQFF
TRBJ2-1 | few | TRBV7-2 | TRBD2 | TGTTCCAGCAGCTTAGCGAATCTAGCGGAGGGAATGGAGTTCTTC | CSSSLANLAEGMEFF
TRBJ1-5 | few | TRBV4-1 | TRBD1 | TGCGCCAGCAGTCTGACAGGGATTCAGCCCCAGCATTTT | CASSLTGIQPQHF
TRBJ1-2 | - | TRBV14 | - | TGTGCCAGCAGCCCCCGGAGGTCAGGGAATGGCTACACCTTC | CASSPRRSGNGYTF
TRBJ2-1 | - | TRBV3-1 | TRBD2 | TGTGCCAGCAGCCAAGAACTAGCGATCTACAATGAGCAGTTCTTC | CASSQELAIYNEQFF
TRBJ2-7 | many | TRBV4-2 | TRBD2 | TGTGCCAGCGGGCTAGCGGGAGGCTCGGAGCAGTACTTC | CASGLAGGSEQYF
TRBJ2-7 | - | TRBV5-1 | TRBD1 | TGCGCCAGCAGCCAGACAGGGGGCGTCTACGAGCAGTACTTC | CASSQTGGVYEQYF
TRBJ2-7 | many | TRBV7-2 | TRBD2 | TGTGCCAGCAGCTTCTCCCGGACTAGAGGGGTCGAGCAGTACTTC | CASSFSRTRGVEQYF
TRBJ1-1 | few | TRBV6-1 | TRBD1 | TGTGCCAGCAGTGAAATGACAGGGCTAGAAGCTTTCTTT | CASSEMTGLEAFF
TRBJ2-7 | - | TRBV14 | - | TGTGCCAGCAATCACAGAGCCTACGAGCAGTACTTC | CASNHRAYEQYF
TRBJ2-6 | - | TRBV9 | - | TGTGCCAGCAGAGGTGACCGAGTCAGGGGTACAGGAAGCTCTGGGGCCAACGTCCTGACTTTC | CASRGDRVRGTGSSGANVLTF
TRBJ2-5 | - | TRBV7-9 | - | TGTGCCAGCAGCTTATTTCGGGGAGGAGAGACCCAGTACTTC | CASSLFRGGETQYF
TRBJ1-2 | - | TRBV10-3 | - | TGTGCCATCAGTGAGGGACGGTTCTATGGCTACACCTTC | CAISEGRFYGYTF
TRBJ2-2 | few | TRBV5-1 | - | TGCGCCAGCGCGGCCAACACCGGGGAGCTGTTTTTT | CASAANTGELFF
TRBJ2-7 | - | TRBV28 | TRBD1 | TGTGCCAGCAGTTTCCTTGGACAGGGTGTCGACGAGCAGTACTTC | CASSFLGQGVDEQYF
TRBJ1-5 | - | TRBV6-1 | - | TGTGCCAGCAGTGAAAGGTATGGGAGCGCTTATAGCAATCAGCCCCAGCATTTT | CASSERYGSAYSNQPQHF
TRBJ2-6 | - | TRBV15 | - | TGTGCCACCAGCAGATACACCCTACGGGCCAACGTCCTGACTTTC | CATSRYTLRANVLTF
TRBJ1-1 | few | TRBV20-1 | - | TGCAGTGCTACTCCGGGACGGCAAGCTTTCTTT | CSATPGRQAFF
TRBJ1-5 | - | TRBV2 | - | TGTGCCAGCAGTGAAAGGGGGGGCTCGAATCAGCCCCAGCATTTT | CASSERGGSNQPQHF
TRBJ1-5 | - | TRBV20-1 | - | TGCAGTGCCCCTGAGGCTGGGACGGCGATTAATCAGCCCCAGCATTTT | CSAPEAGTAINQPQHF
TRBJ2-4 | few | TRBV10-3 | - | TGTGCCATCAGTGAGTTTAACAGGGTCATCAAAAACATTCAGTACTTC | CAISEFNRVIKNIQYF
TRBJ2-2 | few | TRBV29-1 | - | TGCAGCGTTGAAGATCCGCAGGAGGCGGGGGAGCTGTTTTTT | CSVEDPQEAGELFF
TRBJ2-1 | - | TRBV24-1 | TRBD2 | TGTGCCACCAGTGATCCCGGACTAGCGGGGGACCCTTACAATGAGCAGTTCTTC | CATSDPGLAGDPYNEQFF
TRBJ2-3 | many | TRBV6-1 | - | TGTGCCAGCAGCCCCGGAGGCTACACAGATACGCAGTATTTT | CASSPGGYTDTQYF
TRBJ2-6 | - | TRBV6-2/TRBV6-3 | - | TGTGCCAGCAGTGCGAAGTCAGGAAGTTTTGGGGCCAACGTCCTGACTTTC | CASSAKSGSFGANVLTF
TRBJ2-7 | - | TRBV2 | TRBD2 | TGTGCCAGCAGTGAAGCGTGGGGTAGCGGGAGGTACGAGCAGTACTTC | CASSEAWGSGRYEQYF